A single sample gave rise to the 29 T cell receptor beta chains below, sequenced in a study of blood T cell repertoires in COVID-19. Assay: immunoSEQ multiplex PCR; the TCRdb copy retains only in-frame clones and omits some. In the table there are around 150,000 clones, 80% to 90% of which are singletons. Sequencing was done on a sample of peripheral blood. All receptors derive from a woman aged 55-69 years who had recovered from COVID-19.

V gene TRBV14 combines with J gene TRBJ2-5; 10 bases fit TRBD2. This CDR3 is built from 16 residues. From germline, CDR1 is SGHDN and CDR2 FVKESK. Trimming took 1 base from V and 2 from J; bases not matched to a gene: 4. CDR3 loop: CASSQGPAGGQETQYF. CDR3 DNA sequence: TGTGCCAGCAGCCAAGGTCCAGCGGGGGGGCAAGAGACCCAGTACTTC. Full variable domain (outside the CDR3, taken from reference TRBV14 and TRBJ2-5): EAGVTQFPSHSVIEKGQTVTLRCDPISGHDNLYWYRRVMGKEIKFLLHFVKESKQDESGMPNNRFLAERTGGTYSTLKVQPAELEDSGVYFCASSQGPAGGQETQYFGPGTRLLVL.

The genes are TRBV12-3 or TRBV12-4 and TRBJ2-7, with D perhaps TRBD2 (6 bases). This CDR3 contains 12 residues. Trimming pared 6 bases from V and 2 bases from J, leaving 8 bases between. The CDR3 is CASRGGPYEQYF. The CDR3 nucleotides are TGTGCCAGCAGGGGAGGTCCCTACGAGCAGTACTTC.

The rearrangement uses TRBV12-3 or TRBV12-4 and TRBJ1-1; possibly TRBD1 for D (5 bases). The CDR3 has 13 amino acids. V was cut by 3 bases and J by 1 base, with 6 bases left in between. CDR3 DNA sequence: TGTGCCAGCAGTTTCGGGGGGAACACTGAAGCTTTCTTT. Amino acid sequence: CASSFGGNTEAFF.

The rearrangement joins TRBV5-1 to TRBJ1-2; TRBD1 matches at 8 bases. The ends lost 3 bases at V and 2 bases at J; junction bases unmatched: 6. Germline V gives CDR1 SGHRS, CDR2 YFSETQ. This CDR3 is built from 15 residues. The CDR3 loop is CASSSGTGANYGYTF. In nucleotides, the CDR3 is TGCGCCAGCAGCTCCGGGACAGGAGCAAACTATGGCTACACCTTC.

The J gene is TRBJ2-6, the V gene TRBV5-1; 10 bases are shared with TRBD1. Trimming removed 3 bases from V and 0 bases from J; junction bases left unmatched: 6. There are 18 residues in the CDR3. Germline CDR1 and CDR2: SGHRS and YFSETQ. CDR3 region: CASSYGTGDFSGANVLTF. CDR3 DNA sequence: TGCGCCAGCAGCTACGGGACAGGGGACTTCTCTGGGGCCAACGTCCTGACTTTC.

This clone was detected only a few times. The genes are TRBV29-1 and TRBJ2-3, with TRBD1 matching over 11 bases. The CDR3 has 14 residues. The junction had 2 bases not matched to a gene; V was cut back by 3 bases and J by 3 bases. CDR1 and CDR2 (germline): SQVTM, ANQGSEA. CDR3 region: CSVEDRGRTDTQYF. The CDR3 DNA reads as TGCAGCGTTGAGGACAGGGGGCGGACAGATACGCAGTATTTT.

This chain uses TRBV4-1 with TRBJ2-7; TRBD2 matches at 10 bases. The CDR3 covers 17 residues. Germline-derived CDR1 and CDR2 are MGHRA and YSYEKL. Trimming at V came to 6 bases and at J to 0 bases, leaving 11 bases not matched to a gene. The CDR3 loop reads CASSFMGLAPSSYEQYF. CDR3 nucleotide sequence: TGCGCCAGCAGTTTCATGGGACTAGCGCCGAGCTCCTACGAGCAGTACTTC.

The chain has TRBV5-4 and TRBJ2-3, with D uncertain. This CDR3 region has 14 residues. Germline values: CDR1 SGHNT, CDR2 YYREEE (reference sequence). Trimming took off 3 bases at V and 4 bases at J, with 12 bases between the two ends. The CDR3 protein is CASSSRVGSDTQYF. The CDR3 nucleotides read TGTGCCAGCAGCTCCCGGGTTGGCTCAGATACGCAGTATTTT.

The DNA of the CDR3 is TGCAGTGCTAGTCCAGGGGGCAATCAGCCCCAGCATTTT. This codes for CSASPGGNQPQHF. J is TRBJ1-5 and V is TRBV20-1; weak D call: TRBD1 (6 bases). Per the germline V gene, CDR1 is DFQATT and CDR2 is SNEGSKA (reference sequence). This CDR3 has 13 residues. V was clipped by 3 bases and J by 2 bases, with 8 bases between them.

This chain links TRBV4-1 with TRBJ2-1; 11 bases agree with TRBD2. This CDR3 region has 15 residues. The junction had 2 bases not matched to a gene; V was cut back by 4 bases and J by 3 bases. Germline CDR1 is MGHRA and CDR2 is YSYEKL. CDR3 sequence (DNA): TGCGCCAGCAGCCTCACTAGCGGGGGCTACAATGAGCAGTTCTTC. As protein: CASSLTSGGYNEQFF.

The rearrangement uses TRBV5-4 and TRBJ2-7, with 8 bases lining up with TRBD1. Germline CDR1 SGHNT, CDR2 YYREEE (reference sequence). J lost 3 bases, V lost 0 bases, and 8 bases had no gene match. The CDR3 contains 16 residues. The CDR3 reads CASSLGQGAWGYEQYF. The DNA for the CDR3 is TGTGCCAGCAGCTTGGGGCAGGGGGCTTGGGGCTACGAGCAGTACTTC.

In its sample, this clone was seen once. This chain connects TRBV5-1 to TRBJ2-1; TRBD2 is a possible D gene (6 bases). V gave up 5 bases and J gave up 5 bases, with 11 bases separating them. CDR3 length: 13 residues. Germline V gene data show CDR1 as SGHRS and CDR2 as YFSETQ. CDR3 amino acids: CASSAGSNNEQFF. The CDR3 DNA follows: TGCGCCAGCAGTGCGGGGAGCAACAATGAGCAGTTCTTC.

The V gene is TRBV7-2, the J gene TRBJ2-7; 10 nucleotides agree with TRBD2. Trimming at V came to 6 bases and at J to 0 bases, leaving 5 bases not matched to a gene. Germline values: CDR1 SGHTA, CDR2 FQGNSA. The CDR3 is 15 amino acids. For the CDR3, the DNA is TGTGCCAGCAGGCGTACTAGCGGGGCCTCCTACGAGCAGTACTTC. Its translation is CASRRTSGASYEQYF.

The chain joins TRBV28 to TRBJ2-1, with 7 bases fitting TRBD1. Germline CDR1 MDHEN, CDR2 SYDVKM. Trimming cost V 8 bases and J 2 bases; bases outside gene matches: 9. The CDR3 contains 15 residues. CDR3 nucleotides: TGTGCCAGCGGGTTACAGGGGACCCCCTACAATGAGCAGTTCTTC. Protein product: CASGLQGTPYNEQFF.

The CDR3 DNA follows: TGTGCCACCATCGGATTCAGGGCCTACGAGCAGTACTTC. Translation gives CATIGFRAYEQYF. The chain recombines TRBV24-1 with TRBJ2-7, with a tentative D call TRBD1 (5 bases). The CDR3 contains 13 residues. Trimming removed 8 bases at V and 2 bases at J, with 12 bases between. In germline, CDR1 is KGHDR, CDR2 SFDVKD.

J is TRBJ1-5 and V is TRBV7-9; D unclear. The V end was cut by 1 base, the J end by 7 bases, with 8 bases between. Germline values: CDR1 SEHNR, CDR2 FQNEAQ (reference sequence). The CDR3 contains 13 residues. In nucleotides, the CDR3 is TGTGCCAGCAGCTTAGGGACGGGGCAGCCCCAGCATTTT. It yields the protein CASSLGTGQPQHF.

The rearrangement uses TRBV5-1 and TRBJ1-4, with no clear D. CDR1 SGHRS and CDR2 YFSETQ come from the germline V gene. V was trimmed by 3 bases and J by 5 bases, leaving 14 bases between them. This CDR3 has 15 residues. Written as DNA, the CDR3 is TGCGCCAGCAGCTCGGCTGTATCGGGGAATGAAAAACTGTTTTTT. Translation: CASSSAVSGNEKLFF.

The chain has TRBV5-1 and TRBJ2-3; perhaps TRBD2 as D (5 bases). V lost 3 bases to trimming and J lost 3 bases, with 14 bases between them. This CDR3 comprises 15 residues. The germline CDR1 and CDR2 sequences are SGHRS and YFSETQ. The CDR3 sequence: CASSSDTSGTDTQYF. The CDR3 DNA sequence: TGCGCCAGCAGCTCCGACACTTCGGGGACAGATACGCAGTATTTT.

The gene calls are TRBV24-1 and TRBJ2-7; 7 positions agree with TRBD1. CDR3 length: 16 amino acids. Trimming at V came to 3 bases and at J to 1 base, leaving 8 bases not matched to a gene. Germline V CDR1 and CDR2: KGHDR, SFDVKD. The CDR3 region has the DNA TGTGCCACCAGTGATAGTCGGGACAGCGTATCCTACGAGCAGTACTTC. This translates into CATSDSRDSVSYEQYF.

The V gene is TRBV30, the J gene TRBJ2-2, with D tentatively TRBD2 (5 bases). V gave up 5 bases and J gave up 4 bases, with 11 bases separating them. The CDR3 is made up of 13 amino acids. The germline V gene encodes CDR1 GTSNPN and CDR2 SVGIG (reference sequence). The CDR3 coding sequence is TGTGCCTGGGGGGTCCGGGGCACCGGGGAGCTGTTTTTT. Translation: CAWGVRGTGELFF.

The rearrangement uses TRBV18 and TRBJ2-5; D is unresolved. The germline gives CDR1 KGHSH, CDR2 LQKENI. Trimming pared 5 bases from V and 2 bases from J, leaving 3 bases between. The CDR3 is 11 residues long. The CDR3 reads CASSAQETQYF. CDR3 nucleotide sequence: TGTGCCAGCTCAGCGCAAGAGACCCAGTACTTC. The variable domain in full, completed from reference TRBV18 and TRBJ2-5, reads NAGVMQNPRHLVRRRGQEARLRCSPMKGHSHVYWYRQLPEEGLKFMVYLQKENIIDESGMPKERFSAEFPKEGPSILRIQQVVRGDSAAYFCASSAQETQYFGPGTRLLVL.

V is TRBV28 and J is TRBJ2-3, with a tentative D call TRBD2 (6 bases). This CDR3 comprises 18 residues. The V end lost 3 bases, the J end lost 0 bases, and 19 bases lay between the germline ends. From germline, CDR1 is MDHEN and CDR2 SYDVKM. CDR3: CASSLGIADASSTDTQYF. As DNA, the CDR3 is TGTGCCAGCAGTTTGGGTATAGCGGATGCTTCGAGCACAGATACGCAGTATTTT.

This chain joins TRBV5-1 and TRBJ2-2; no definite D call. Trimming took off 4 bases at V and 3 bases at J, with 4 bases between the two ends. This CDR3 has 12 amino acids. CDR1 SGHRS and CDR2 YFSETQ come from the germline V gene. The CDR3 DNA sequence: TGCGCCAGCAGCCCGGACACCGGGGAGCTGTTTTTT. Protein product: CASSPDTGELFF.

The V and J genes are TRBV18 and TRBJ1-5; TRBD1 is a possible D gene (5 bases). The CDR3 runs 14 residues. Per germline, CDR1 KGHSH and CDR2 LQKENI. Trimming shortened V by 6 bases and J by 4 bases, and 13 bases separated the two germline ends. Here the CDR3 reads CASSPSPGNQPQHF. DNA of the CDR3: TGTGCCAGCTCTCCAAGTCCAGGGAATCAGCCCCAGCATTTT.

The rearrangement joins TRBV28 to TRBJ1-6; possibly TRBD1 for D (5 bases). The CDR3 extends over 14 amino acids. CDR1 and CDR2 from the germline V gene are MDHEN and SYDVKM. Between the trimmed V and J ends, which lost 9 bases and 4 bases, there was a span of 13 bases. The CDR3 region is CASSEGQYNSPLHF. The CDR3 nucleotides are TGTGCCAGTTCCGAAGGACAATATAATTCACCCCTCCACTTT.

This chain's CDR3 is CASSFSVAGSSYNEQFF. In nucleotides, the CDR3 is TGTGCCAGCAGCTTTAGTGTCGCGGGGAGCTCCTACAATGAGCAGTTCTTC. This chain uses TRBV7-8 with TRBJ2-1; TRBD2 is a possible D gene (6 bases). The CDR3 is 17 residues long. Germline V gene sequence: CDR1 SGHVS, CDR2 FQNEAQ. V lost 3 bases and J 0 bases, leaving 15 bases between the germline ends.

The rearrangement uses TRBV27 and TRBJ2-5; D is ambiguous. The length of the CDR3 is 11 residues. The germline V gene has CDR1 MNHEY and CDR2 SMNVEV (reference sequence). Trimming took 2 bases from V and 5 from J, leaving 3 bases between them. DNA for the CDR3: TGTGCCAGCAGTTTACCGGAGACCCAGTACTTC. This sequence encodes CASSLPETQYF.

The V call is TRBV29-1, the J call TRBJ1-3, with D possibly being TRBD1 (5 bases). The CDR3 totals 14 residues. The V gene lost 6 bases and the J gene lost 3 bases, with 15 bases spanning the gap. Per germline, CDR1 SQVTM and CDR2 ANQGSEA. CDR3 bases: TGCAGCGTGAACCGCAGGGTAAATGGAAACACCATATATTTT. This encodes CSVNRRVNGNTIYF.

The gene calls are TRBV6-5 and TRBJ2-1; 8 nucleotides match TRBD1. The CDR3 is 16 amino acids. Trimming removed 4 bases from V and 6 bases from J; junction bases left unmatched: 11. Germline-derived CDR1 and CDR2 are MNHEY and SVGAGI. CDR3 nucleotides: TGTGCCAGCAGTTCCGACAGGGGCAGAGGGTCCAATGAGCAGTTCTTC. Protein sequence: CASSSDRGRGSNEQFF.